The 26 T cell receptor beta chains given below trace back to one sample, sequenced in a study of shared clonotypes between healthy human individuals. Method: immunoSEQ multiplex PCR; TCRdb's copy keeps in-frame clones and lacks some. The table lists more than 450,000 clones, approximately 79% of them singletons, with 10% to 15% in the top ten. The sequencing sample was made of PBMCs. The receptors shown here come from a middle-aged woman in good health. Some clones in this sample may be carry-over from other donors' samples.

The chain employs TRBV10-3 and TRBJ2-6; weak D call: TRBD2 (5 bases). This CDR3 has 14 amino acids. V lost 10 bases and J 0 bases, leaving 10 bases between the germline ends. The germline V gene has CDR1 ENHRY and CDR2 SYGVKD. The CDR3 sequence is CATARGSGANVLTF. Written as DNA, the CDR3 is TGTGCCACCGCCCGGGGCTCTGGGGCCAACGTCCTGACTTTC.

The chain joins TRBV6-5 to TRBJ2-7, with D possibly TRBD2 on 5 matching bases. The CDR3 spans 15 residues. CDR1 is MNHEY and CDR2 is SVGAGI in the germline V gene. Trimming cost V 6 bases and J 2 bases, with 17 bases left between them. The CDR3 sequence is CASRGWGTGTYEQYF. The CDR3 DNA is TGTGCCAGCAGGGGCTGGGGTACCGGGACCTACGAGCAGTACTTC.

This clone was seen many times. The chain links TRBV4-3 to TRBJ2-1; D is unresolved. The length of the CDR3 is 15 residues. Germline loops: CDR1 LGHNA, CDR2 YSLEER. V shed 0 bases and J shed 4 bases, with 10 bases lying between them. CDR3 sequence: CASSQDGAVYNEQFF. DNA for the CDR3: TGCGCCAGCAGCCAAGACGGTGCAGTGTACAATGAGCAGTTCTTC.

The chain employs TRBV29-1 and TRBJ2-7, with TRBD2 matching 8 bases. The CDR3 contains 14 residues. The ends lost 6 bases at V and 3 bases at J; junction bases unmatched: 10. CDR1 is SQVTM, CDR2 ANQGSEA, per germline. CDR3 bases: TGCAGCGTGCAGGAAGCGGGAGCGATCTACGAGCAGTACTTC. This encodes CSVQEAGAIYEQYF.

The chain is built from TRBV28 and TRBJ2-7; weak D call: TRBD2 (6 bases). CDR1 MDHEN and CDR2 SYDVKM come from the germline V gene. V was shortened by 7 bases and J by 2 bases, with 21 bases between the two germline ends. The CDR3 covers 16 residues. The CDR3 region has the DNA TGTGCCAGCACCGGGCCGGAGGCTAGCGTAGCCTACGAGCAGTACTTC. The encoded protein is CASTGPEASVAYEQYF.

The V call is TRBV2, the J call TRBJ2-5; TRBD1 aligns across 8 bases. J lost 1 base, V lost 8 bases, and 9 bases had no gene match. This CDR3 comprises 15 residues. In germline, CDR1 is SNHLY, CDR2 FYNNEI. The chain's CDR3 is CASLENRGTQETQYF. CDR3 DNA: TGTGCCAGCCTCGAAAACAGGGGGACCCAAGAGACCCAGTACTTC.

The CDR3 DNA is TGTGCCAGCAGCTTTTTAGGGGGGACAGGGGTATCCGAAGCTTTCTTT. Protein product: CASSFLGGTGVSEAFF. The chain couples TRBV5-6 to TRBJ1-1; 10 positions agree with TRBD1. The CDR3 consists of 16 residues. The trim removed 2 bases at V and 8 bases at J, leaving 12 bases unmatched. Germline lookup yields CDR1 SGHDT and CDR2 YYEEEE.

The V and J genes are TRBV27 and TRBJ2-6, with a possible D match to TRBD1 (6 bases). Germline V gives CDR1 MNHEY, CDR2 SMNVEV (reference sequence). This CDR3 spans 17 amino acids. Trimming took off 2 bases at V and 2 bases at J, with 13 bases between the two ends. The DNA for the CDR3 is TGTGCCAGCAGTTTAAGCCGTCAGGGGACTGGGGCCAACGTCCTGACTTTC. Residues: CASSLSRQGTGANVLTF.

The J gene is TRBJ1-1, the V gene TRBV13; a weak D match, TRBD1 (6 bases). The V gene's germline CDR1 is PRHDT and CDR2 FYEKMQ (reference sequence). Trimming removed 3 bases at V and 7 bases at J, with 15 bases between. The CDR3 is 14 amino acids. The CDR3 nucleotides are TGTGCCAGCAGCTTGCAGGGGCGTGAGGGTGAAGCTTTCTTT. Translated, it gives CASSLQGREGEAFF.

This clone was recorded a few times. CDR3 nucleotides: TGTGCCAGTAGTATTTTCGCACAGCCCCAGCATTTT. Protein product: CASSIFAQPQHF. The rearrangement links TRBV19 to TRBJ1-5; D gene ambiguous. The CDR3 runs to 12 residues. Germline CDR1 reads LNHDA; CDR2 reads SQIVND (reference sequence). The V end was cut by 3 bases, the J end by 7 bases, with 7 bases between.

The chain combines TRBV29-1 with TRBJ2-3; maybe TRBD1 (7 bases). The ends were cut back, 4 bases at V and 2 bases at J, with 16 bases in the middle. Germline V gene sequence: CDR1 SQVTM, CDR2 ANQGSEA. CDR3 length: 15 amino acids. CDR3 nucleotide sequence: TGCAGCGTTGTAGGTCGCGGGACAGACACAGATACGCAGTATTTT. Its protein product is CSVVGRGTDTDTQYF.

The V and J genes are TRBV7-2 and TRBJ2-7, with unresolved D. The CDR3 extends over 13 amino acids. Trimming took off 4 bases at V and 3 bases at J, with 10 bases between the two ends. Germline values: CDR1 SGHTA, CDR2 FQGNSA. CDR3 bases: TGTGCCAGCAGCTCTCGGATTCACTACGAGCAGTACTTC. It yields the protein CASSSRIHYEQYF. Variable domain in full (rest from reference TRBV7-2 and TRBJ2-7): GAGVSQSPSNKVTEKGKDVELRCDPISGHTALYWYRQSLGQGLEFLIYFQGNSAPDKSGLPSDRFSAERTGGSVSTLTIQRTQQEDSAVYLCASSSRIHYEQYFGPGTRLTVT.

The V call is TRBV6-1, the J call TRBJ2-7; D ambiguous. Trimming took off 3 bases at V and 1 base at J, with 7 bases between the two ends. The germline V gene has CDR1 MNHNS and CDR2 SASEGT. The CDR3 contains 13 residues. This chain's CDR3 is CASSDAVSYEQYF. In DNA, the CDR3 is TGTGCCAGCAGTGATGCGGTGTCCTACGAGCAGTACTTC.

This chain links TRBV5-1 with TRBJ2-7, with D possibly called TRBD1 or TRBD2 (6 bases each). V dropped 3 bases and J dropped 7 bases, with 14 bases sitting between them. Germline lookup yields CDR1 SGHRS and CDR2 YFSETQ. This CDR3 is built from 13 residues. The CDR3 DNA sequence: TGCGCCAGCAGCTCGGATTGGAGGGGGGAGCAGTACTTC. Protein sequence: CASSSDWRGEQYF.

This chain joins TRBV2 and TRBJ2-1; 8 nucleotides align to TRBD2. Germline CDR1 reads SNHLY; CDR2 reads FYNNEI. This CDR3 spans 18 amino acids. After removal of 6 bases from V and 0 bases from J, the junction contained 13 bases not matched to a gene. The CDR3 bases are TGTGCCAGCAGGGGGGCCCATATAGCGGGGAGCTCCTACAATGAGCAGTTCTTC. It specifies CASRGAHIAGSSYNEQFF.

The chain uses TRBV7-2 and TRBJ1-5; no reliable D call. Germline CDR1 SGHTA, CDR2 FQGNSA. Deletions cut 2 bases from V and 0 bases from J, with 8 bases between. The CDR3 is made up of 15 amino acids. CDR3 loop: CASSLFRDSNQPQHF. The CDR3 DNA is TGTGCCAGCAGCTTATTTCGCGATAGCAATCAGCCCCAGCATTTT.

The CDR3 DNA reads as TGCGCCAGCAGCTTGATGCCGGGACAGGGGTACTACACCTTC. It yields the protein CASSLMPGQGYYTF. The gene calls are TRBV5-1 and TRBJ1-2, with 10 bases matching TRBD1. Germline V gene data show CDR1 as SGHRS and CDR2 as YFSETQ. V lost 1 base to trimming and J lost 10 bases; unmatched junction nucleotides: 7. The CDR3 loop spans 14 amino acids.

The V and J genes are TRBV7-2 and TRBJ2-7; D gene uncertain. Trimming pared 5 bases from V and 6 bases from J, leaving 14 bases between. CDR1 is SGHTA, CDR2 FQGNSA, per germline. The CDR3 is made up of 13 amino acids. CDR3: CASSPSPSIEQYF. CDR3 sequence (DNA): TGTGCCAGCAGCCCCAGCCCGTCGATCGAGCAGTACTTC.

As regards this clone: A junction boundary mismatches the germline segment, possibly from a read error. The DNA of the CDR3 is TGTGCAAGCAGGGACAGGGGCTACAATGAGCAGTTCTTC. The encoded protein is CASRDRGYNEQFF. The chain combines TRBV27 with TRBJ2-1; 10 bases map to TRBD1. Per germline, CDR1 MNHEY and CDR2 SMNVEV (reference sequence). CDR3 length: 13 amino acids.

The chain uses TRBV18 and TRBJ1-1; 8 bases are a match to TRBD1. The CDR3 extends over 14 amino acids. Germline V gene data show CDR1 as KGHSH and CDR2 as LQKENI. V lost 3 bases to trimming and J lost 7 bases; unmatched junction nucleotides: 7. CDR3 bases: TGTGCCAGCTCACCGTCGGGACAGGCCCGTGAAGCTTTCTTT. Translation gives CASSPSGQAREAFF.

This clone was recorded once. The V and J genes are TRBV5-4 and TRBJ1-2; D is possibly TRBD1 (5 bases). Trimming cost V 6 bases and J 1 base, with 13 bases left between them. This CDR3 contains 14 residues. Per the germline V gene, CDR1 is SGHNT and CDR2 is YYREEE (reference sequence). CDR3 sequence (DNA): TGTGCCAGCACCCGAGGAGGGGATAACTATGGCTACACCTTC. Protein sequence: CASTRGGDNYGYTF.

This chain connects TRBV29-1 to TRBJ2-7; the D gene is possibly TRBD1 (5 bases). This CDR3 has 13 amino acids. Germline V gene data show CDR1 as SQVTM and CDR2 as ANQGSEA. V dropped 2 bases and J dropped 4 bases, with 12 bases sitting between them. CDR3 in DNA: TGCAGCGTTGAATTAGACAGCCAGTACGAGCAGTACTTC. It specifies CSVELDSQYEQYF.

The chain recombines TRBV7-2 with TRBJ1-2, with a tentative D call TRBD1 (5 bases). Trimming removed 5 bases at V and 7 bases at J, with 11 bases between. Germline lookup yields CDR1 SGHTA and CDR2 FQGNSA. This CDR3 comprises 12 residues. DNA for the CDR3: TGTGCCAGCAGCCCCCAGGGATTTGGCTACACCTTC. The encoded protein is CASSPQGFGYTF. Full variable domain (missing parts from reference TRBV7-2 and TRBJ1-2): GAGVSQSPSNKVTEKGKDVELRCDPISGHTALYWYRQSLGQGLEFLIYFQGNSAPDKSGLPSDRFSAERTGGSVSTLTIQRTQQEDSAVYLCASSPQGFGYTFGSGTRLTVV.

This chain links TRBV11-2 with TRBJ1-1; D remains ambiguous. The V gene's germline CDR1 is SGHAT and CDR2 FQNNGV. The CDR3 is 13 amino acids. Trimming removed 5 bases at V and 7 bases at J, with 14 bases between. CDR3 residues: CASSPLLRIEAFF. CDR3 coding DNA: TGTGCCAGCAGCCCGTTACTCAGGATTGAAGCTTTCTTT.

This clone was seen more than once but under ten times. The CDR3 here is CAWSVLDRDYQETQYF. CDR3 bases: TGTGCCTGGAGTGTACTAGACCGGGACTACCAAGAGACCCAGTACTTC. The chain recombines TRBV30 with TRBJ2-5; the D gene is possibly TRBD2 (6 bases). CDR1 and CDR2 from the germline V gene are GTSNPN and SVGIG (reference sequence). This CDR3 spans 16 amino acids. Trimming removed 0 bases from V and 0 bases from J, with 14 bases in between.

CDR3 bases: TGTGCCTGGAGTCCTGTAGGGGGCCGGGAGCAGTTCTTC. The encoded protein is CAWSPVGGREQFF. The gene calls are TRBV30 and TRBJ2-1; 7 bases line up with TRBD1. Trimming at V came to 2 bases and at J to 10 bases, leaving 8 bases not matched to a gene. CDR1 GTSNPN and CDR2 SVGIG come from the germline V gene (reference sequence). CDR3 length: 13 residues.